This T cell receptor (beta chain) was identified during a study of blood T cell repertoires in COVID-19. Overall study context: From T cells, B-cell-depleted T cells, or PBMCs came the material, which was cDNA or gDNA.

As originally analysed: Counts of nucleated cells, estimated from reference gene primer amplification, were obtained. The repertoire was sequenced with immunoSEQ multiplex PCR; TCRdb's copy has only in-frame clones and lacks some. The DNA was the basis for D and trimming; V, J and clone size are from that table. Of some 300,000 clones listed, around 91% are singletons. Patients of the Seattle cohort, enrolled during active infection, were followed longitudinally. Trimming removed 6 bases at V and 4 bases at J, with 7 bases between. This CDR3 is built from 12 residues. This TCR was sampled from a woman in her thirties or forties with COVID-19, enrolled during active disease. Sequenced sample: peripheral blood. The chain carries TRBV12-3 or TRBV12-4 and TRBJ1-5; no definite D call. CDR3 amino acids: CASSFLNQPQHF. CDR3 bases: TGTGCCAGCAGCTTCCTGAATCAGCCCCAGCATTTT.